The subject of this entry is one T cell receptor (beta chain). Its antigen is still unknown. One base away there is no much larger clone; base qualities are not given. The immunoSEQ Assay, a bias-controlled multiplex PCR, was used to amplify TCRbeta CDR3 regions from genomic DNA. The original pipeline was this. The number of nucleated cells in each sample was estimated from the amplification of reference gene primers within the assay. Sequence reads were collapsed and filtered to measure the absolute abundance of every unique TCRbeta CDR3 rearrangement. For each sample, productive Simpson clonality was calculated as the square root of Simpson's diversity index across productive rearrangements. Sourced from immuneACCESS, this table was stored by TCRdb with only in-frame sequences that have V and J called. A share of the clones is absent; for the studies checked, an unresolved V gene accounts for under half, and the remainder has no known explanation. D and trimming come from the DNA, and the V and J calls and clone size come from that table. This sample lists 200,000 or so clones; approximately 80% were detected once. 6% to 8% of the sample belongs to the ten largest clones.

This entry comes from a study of blood T cell repertoires in COVID-19 (dated by TCRdb to 2020 to 2022). For the wider study: Samples covering the acute and convalescent phases of COVID-19 were provided by collaborators in the United States, Italy and Spain. Subjects who had been exposed to COVID-19, were actively infected with it, or had recovered from it provided the deeply sampled blood TCRbeta repertoires that made up the dataset. A freely available public database, intended as a resource for researchers studying the immune response to SARS-CoV-2, is where the repertoires were released. The material from the prospective study consisted of cDNA or gDNA derived from T cells, B-cell-depleted T cells, or PBMCs. A de-identified subject ID, COVID-19 status, age in years and sex were almost always included in the sample metadata. Samples came from the ongoing ImmuneRACE study (first 160 participants) plus 1,254 subjects from 6 global collaborators. HLA class I and class II types, where available, came from metadata supplied by the sample provider rather than from assay-based typing.

Inclusive of the bounding cysteine and phenylalanine, the CDR3 is 20 residues long. Just CDR3 DNA is preserved here, 60 bases in frame from base 1. Looking up the germline V gene (reference sequence) yields CDR1 MNHEY and CDR2 SMNVEV. V ends up 6 bases short and J 1 base short, with an unmatched junction base count of 18. Overall study results and their limits: The quantity of clinical and demographic metadata differed by source and by participant and was supplied without curation.

The collaborating institutions used their own protocols to collect whole blood in K2EDTA tubes. For TCRbeta analysis, collaborators shipped samples as frozen whole blood, isolated PBMCs, or DNA extracted from either of those sample types. Sequencing was carried out using peripheral blood. The source is a human donor with acute or convalescent COVID-19. The donor label of this sample is uncertain. The V and J segments used are TRBV27 and TRBJ2-3, with 11 middle bases fitting TRBD2. DNA sequence: TGTGCCAGCAGGACCCGGGGGACTAGCGGAGGCCCCTCTGGCACAGATACGCAGTATTTT. This gives the protein CASRTRGTSGGPSGTDTQYF.